The clone carrying this T cell receptor beta chain was picked up many times. The data were taken from a study of CD8+CD57+ T cells in acquired aplastic anemia. CDR3 and TCR beta VDJ profiling relied on a genomic DNA template. MiXCR was run by TCRdb on the reads, yielding one entry per CDR3 protein. The sample comprises 150,000 to 200,000 distinct CDR3 sequences, 55% to 80% of which are singletons, and 35% to 50% rests with the top ten. The CDR3 is made up of 15 amino acids. The junction had 3 bases not matched to a gene; V was cut back by 6 bases and J by 2 bases. Germline V gene sequence: CDR1 MNHEY, CDR2 SVGAGI.

Sequencing was carried out using sorted CD4+, CD8+, or CD8+CD57+ T cells (not recorded which) from PBMCs. V usage is TRBV6-5 and J usage is TRBJ2-3; 12 positions match TRBD2. The clonotype originates from a human donor in good health. CDR3 in amino acids: CASSLAGGNTDTQYF. Here the CDR3 DNA reads TGTGCCAGCAGCCTAGCGGGAGGGAACACAGATACGCAGTATTTT.